In this sample, the clone carrying this TCR beta chain turned up a few times. The sample comes from a study of breast tumors, draining lymph nodes, adjacent tissues. TCRdb itself ran the multiplex PCR reads through MiXCR, one entry per CDR3 protein. The sample has about 20,000 distinct CDR3 sequences; approximately 41% are singletons. The CDR3 runs 14 residues. The V and J ends lost 2 bases and 4 bases respectively, with 15 bases between them. From germline, CDR1 is DFQATT and CDR2 SNEGSKA (reference sequence). The chain couples TRBV20-1 to TRBJ2-7; D unclear. The specimen sequenced was breast tumor tissue. The TCR was taken from a female donor with breast cancer. Some clones in this sample may be carry-over from other donors' samples. The CDR3 sequence: CSARIRAPPYEQYF. The CDR3 nucleotides read TGCAGTGCTAGAATCCGGGCCCCTCCGTACGAGCAGTACTTC.